These 27 T cell receptor beta chains originate from one sample sequenced in a study of cytotoxic CD8 clonotypes in ibrutinib-treated CLL. TCRdb's table, derived via immunoSEQ multiplex PCR, lists solely in-frame clones and lacks some. The sample carries about 68,000 clones, approximately 71% recorded once. The sample in question was PBMCs, obtained after 12 months of ibrutinib treatment. Every receptor here comes from a human donor with chronic lymphocytic leukemia.

This clone showed up just once. The rearrangement uses TRBV14 and TRBJ2-1, with D perhaps matching TRBD1 or TRBD2 (6 bases each). V lost 1 base, J lost 7 bases, and 14 bases lay in between. This CDR3 has 15 residues. Germline CDR1 and CDR2: SGHDN and FVKESK. The CDR3 is CASSQGRGQMNEQFF. CDR3 DNA: TGTGCCAGCAGCCAAGGGAGGGGACAAATGAATGAGCAGTTCTTC.

The rearrangement links TRBV7-2 to TRBJ1-4; D is perhaps TRBD1 (5 bases). Trimming took off 0 bases at V and 2 bases at J, with 10 bases between the two ends. The CDR3 is 16 residues long. Germline V gene data show CDR1 as SGHTA and CDR2 as FQGNSA. Here the CDR3 reads CASSLAGGSTNEKLFF. CDR3 DNA sequence: TGTGCCAGCAGCTTAGCTGGGGGAAGTACTAATGAAAAACTGTTTTTT.

The chain is built from TRBV5-4 and TRBJ1-1; no definite D call. V lost 4 bases and J 0 bases, leaving 10 bases between the germline ends. This CDR3 is built from 14 residues. Germline lookup yields CDR1 SGHNT and CDR2 YYREEE (reference sequence). The CDR3 is CASSAQRMNTEAFF. CDR3 coding DNA: TGTGCCAGCAGCGCCCAGCGAATGAACACTGAAGCTTTCTTT.

This clone has a handful of counts. The chain employs TRBV27 and TRBJ1-6; 7 bases map to TRBD1. V lost 5 bases, J lost 11 bases, and 9 bases stayed unmatched. CDR1 is MNHEY and CDR2 is SMNVEV in the germline V gene (reference sequence). This CDR3 is built from 14 residues. CDR3 in DNA: TGTGCCAGCAGTAGCCGAGGGACAGTCCCACCCCTCCACTTT. Protein product: CASSSRGTVPPLHF.

The gene calls are TRBV9 and TRBJ1-3; no definite D call. The germline V and J ends were trimmed by 0 bases and 0 bases, with 10 bases remaining between them. The CDR3 totals 16 residues. Looked up from germline, CDR1 is SGDLS and CDR2 is YYNGEE. CDR3 coding DNA: TGTGCCAGCAGCGTAGGAGAACCGTTCTCTGGAAACACCATATATTTT. Translated: CASSVGEPFSGNTIYF.

This clone came up a few times. The chain recombines TRBV9 with TRBJ1-2, with D perhaps TRBD1 (6 bases). Per germline, CDR1 SGDLS and CDR2 YYNGEE. CDR3 length: 13 amino acids. V lost 4 bases to trimming and J lost 4 bases, with 11 bases between them. CDR3 sequence: CASSLQGLYGYTF. The CDR3 bases are TGTGCCAGCAGCCTACAGGGCCTCTATGGCTACACCTTC.

This clone was observed a handful of times. At the DNA level, this CDR3 is encoded by other sequences in the same sample as well. This rearrangement joins TRBV27 to TRBJ2-7; D remains ambiguous. The germline V and J ends were trimmed by 4 bases and 3 bases, with 4 bases remaining between them. The CDR3 contains 11 residues. CDR1 and CDR2 (germline): MNHEY, SMNVEV (reference sequence). For the CDR3, the DNA is TGTGCCAGCAGTTCGCTCTACGAGCAGTACTTC. This codes for CASSSLYEQYF.

The chain's CDR3 is CASSARGSNQPQHF. The CDR3 bases are TGTGCCAGCAGTGCGCGGGGAAGCAATCAGCCCCAGCATTTT. The chain has TRBV2 and TRBJ1-5; D is unresolved. V was cut by 4 bases and J by 1 base, with 8 bases left in between. Germline-derived CDR1 and CDR2 are SNHLY and FYNNEI. The CDR3 runs 14 residues.

A single count supports this clone. V gene TRBV7-9 combines with J gene TRBJ2-5, with TRBD2 matching over 10 bases. CDR3 size: 15 residues. J lost 4 bases, V lost 3 bases, and 5 bases had no gene match. The V gene's germline CDR1 is SEHNR and CDR2 FQNEAQ (reference sequence). CDR3 amino acids: CASSFPPSGGETQYF. In DNA, the CDR3 is TGTGCCAGCAGCTTTCCCCCTAGCGGGGGAGAGACCCAGTACTTC.

CDR3 residues: CASSTGDYNSPLHF. The CDR3 region has the DNA TGTGCCAGCAGTACAGGAGATTATAATTCACCCCTCCACTTT. V and J are TRBV5-5 and TRBJ1-6, with D possibly TRBD1 on 5 matching bases. This CDR3 contains 14 residues. Trimming removed 5 bases at V and 4 bases at J, with 10 bases between. CDR1 and CDR2 from the germline V gene are SGHKS and YYEKEE (reference sequence).

CDR3 sequence: CASSQAGARTYGYTF. The CDR3 coding sequence is TGCGCCAGCAGCCAAGCGGGCGCCCGAACCTATGGCTACACCTTC. J is TRBJ1-2 and V is TRBV4-3; D call uncertain. Germline V gene lookup returns CDR1 LGHNA and CDR2 YSLEER. The CDR3 is 15 amino acids. Trimming removed 1 base from V and 4 bases from J, with 13 bases in between.

V usage is TRBV7-2 and J usage is TRBJ2-1; TRBD1 matches 8 bases. Germline lookup yields CDR1 SGHTA and CDR2 FQGNSA. J gave up 4 bases and V 5 bases, and 4 bases lay outside the gene matches. The CDR3 spans 14 residues. DNA of the CDR3: TGTGCCAGCAGCCCGGGACAGGCTTACAATGAGCAGTTCTTC. Translation gives CASSPGQAYNEQFF.

This sequence joins TRBV5-6 and TRBJ1-1; D uncertain. Germline V gives CDR1 SGHDT, CDR2 YYEEEE. This CDR3 has 14 residues. V lost 3 bases, J lost 6 bases, and 15 bases lay in between. CDR3 sequence (DNA): TGTGCCAGCAGCTCTTACTCCTTCCGGGCTGAAGCTTTCTTT. Amino acid sequence: CASSSYSFRAEAFF.

In nucleotides, the CDR3 is TGTGCCAGCAGCTCCCCGGGACAGGGGACTTCCTATGGCTACACCTTC. Its protein is CASSSPGQGTSYGYTF. The rearrangement uses TRBV28 and TRBJ1-2; TRBD1 agrees at 10 bases. Germline values: CDR1 MDHEN, CDR2 SYDVKM. The V and J ends lost 6 bases and 4 bases, in that order; junction bases with no gene match: 11. The CDR3 runs to 16 residues.

V usage is TRBV5-1 and J usage is TRBJ2-2; a weak D match, TRBD1 (6 bases). Trimming left V 7 bases short and J 0 bases short, with 16 bases between. The length of the CDR3 is 16 residues. CDR1 and CDR2 from the germline V gene are SGHRS and YFSETQ. For the CDR3, the DNA is TGCGCCAGCGGATTGGGACACAACGCGAACACCGGGGAGCTGTTTTTT. It yields the protein CASGLGHNANTGELFF.

This chain joins TRBV7-5 and TRBJ1-5; the D segment call TRBD1 is taken from the table without a DNA check. TRBV7-5 is a recognized pseudogene. There are 14 residues in the CDR3. CDR3 sequence reads: CARRLQGDDQPQHF. The CDR3 nucleotides are TGTGCCAGAAGACTCCAGGGGGATGATCAGCCCCAGCATTTT.

The V call is TRBV7-8, the J call TRBJ2-7; D gene uncertain. V lost 0 bases and J lost 7, with 10 bases in between. There are 13 residues in the CDR3. CDR1 is SGHVS, CDR2 FQNEAQ, per germline. The CDR3: CASSLAGRGEQYF. The DNA of the CDR3 is TGTGCCAGCAGCTTAGCCGGGCGCGGTGAGCAGTACTTC.

The chain combines TRBV5-8 with TRBJ2-4; D unresolved. Trimming took off 0 bases at V and 5 bases at J, with 15 bases between the two ends. The CDR3 loop spans 16 amino acids. Germline loops: CDR1 SGHTS, CDR2 YDEGEE. The CDR3 coding sequence is TGTGCCAGCAGCTTGGCGCTGCGGAGTTCGCAAAACATTCAGTACTTC. Translated, it gives CASSLALRSSQNIQYF.

This clone appeared a few times. J is TRBJ2-2 and V is TRBV7-9, with D perhaps being TRBD1 or TRBD2 (6 bases each). In germline, CDR1 is SEHNR, CDR2 FQNEAQ (reference sequence). The CDR3 consists of 16 residues. Trimming left V 6 bases short and J 4 bases short, with 18 bases between. Here the CDR3 DNA reads TGTGCCAGCAGGCCCAAGGGGGAGGTCCGCACCGGGGAGCTGTTTTTT. Protein product: CASRPKGEVRTGELFF.

The chain carries TRBV6-1 and TRBJ1-5; tentatively, D is TRBD1 (5 bases). Germline V lookup: CDR1 MNHNS, CDR2 SASEGT. The CDR3 has 17 amino acids. Trimming took off 1 base at V and 1 base at J, with 14 bases between the two ends. CDR3 nucleotide sequence: TGTGCCAGCAGTGAAGTGGGGCACGGTGGAAGCAATCAGCCCCAGCATTTT. This gives the protein CASSEVGHGGSNQPQHF.

The chain is built from TRBV15 and TRBJ1-5; D remains unclear. The V end lost 4 bases, the J end lost 3 bases, and 13 bases lay between the germline ends. CDR1 is LNHNV, CDR2 YYDKDF, per germline (reference sequence). The CDR3 contains 15 residues. Here the CDR3 DNA reads TGTGCCACCAGCATCCGGACCTCATTCAATCAGCCCCAGCATTTT. Encoded protein: CATSIRTSFNQPQHF.

J is TRBJ2-7 and V is TRBV6-5; TRBD2 matches 8 bases. Trimming cost V 5 bases and J 7 bases; bases outside gene matches: 13. The CDR3 has 15 residues. Germline V gene data show CDR1 as MNHEY and CDR2 as SVGAGI. The CDR3, as DNA: TGTGCCAGCAGTCGTACCTTCGGGGGGGCGAGAGAGCAGTACTTC. Encoded protein: CASSRTFGGAREQYF.

This clone has only a few counts. The CDR3 nucleotides read TGTGCCAGCAGCGCCTACGGGACAGGGGGCTTTGGCTACACCTTC. Its translation: CASSAYGTGGFGYTF. The chain couples TRBV5-4 to TRBJ1-2, with 12 bases matching TRBD1. The CDR3 runs 15 residues. Germline V gene lookup returns CDR1 SGHNT and CDR2 YYREEE (reference sequence). The junction had 8 bases not matched to a gene; V was cut back by 4 bases and J by 7 bases.

This chain connects TRBV7-2 to TRBJ1-1; D unresolved. The CDR3 has 14 amino acids. Trimming cost V 7 bases and J 1 base, with 13 bases left between them. From germline, CDR1 is SGHTA and CDR2 FQGNSA. CDR3 in DNA: TGTGCCAGCACCTTGGTAGTCAAGAACACTGAAGCTTTCTTT. Translated, it gives CASTLVVKNTEAFF.

The chain employs TRBV19 and TRBJ1-2; D is perhaps TRBD1 (5 bases). V lost 3 bases and J 2 bases, leaving 7 bases between the germline ends. There are 13 residues in the CDR3. The germline V gene encodes CDR1 LNHDA and CDR2 SQIVND (reference sequence). The CDR3 region is CASSMRGNYGYTF. CDR3 sequence (DNA): TGTGCCAGTAGTATGCGGGGCAACTATGGCTACACCTTC. Supplemented by reference TRBV19 and TRBJ1-2, the full variable domain reads DGGITQSPKYLFRKEGQNVTLSCEQNLNHDAMYWYRQDPGQGLRLIYYSQIVNDFQKGDIAEGYSVSREKKESFPLTVTSAQKNPTAFYLCASSMRGNYGYTFGSGTRLTVV.

CDR3 DNA sequence: TGTGCCAGCTCATCCGACTCAGGCACAGCTAACTATGGCTACACCTTC. The encoded protein is CASSSDSGTANYGYTF. This chain links TRBV18 with TRBJ1-2, with D unresolved. CDR3 length equals 16 residues. CDR1 KGHSH and CDR2 LQKENI come from the germline V gene. V lost 5 bases and J lost 0, with 16 bases in between.

This rearrangement joins TRBV6-1 to TRBJ1-5; D is uncertain. The CDR3 has 15 amino acids. V was trimmed by 0 bases and J by 5 bases, leaving 11 bases between them. CDR1 and CDR2 (germline): MNHNS, SASEGT. The CDR3 loop is CASSEAGGAHQPQHF. Written as DNA, the CDR3 is TGTGCCAGCAGTGAAGCAGGAGGAGCCCATCAGCCCCAGCATTTT.